A selection of T cell receptor beta chains follows, all from one sample in a study of T cell changes during pregnancy in multiple sclerosis. Data came from immunoSEQ multiplex PCR; TCRdb stores just in-frame clones and leaves some out. Altogether about 39,000 clones are present, approximately 80% being singletons, with the ten largest covering 0.64%. This material consisted of CD4+ T cells from peripheral blood mononuclear cells, taken before pregnancy. Source of these receptors: a female donor with multiple sclerosis, enrolled in a pregnancy study. Both conserved end residues are part of each CDR3. A D gene is named only where the DNA matches it firmly. Rows may omit the clone size; those that give it use once, few, many or a size class.

v_call: TRBV11-3; clone_size: .; j_call: TRBJ2-1; d_call: .; cdr3_aa: CASSLGLVTPYNEQFF; cdr3_nt: TGTGCCAGCAGCTTAGGGCTAGTGACCCCCTACAATGAGCAGTTCTTC
v_call: TRBV27; clone_size: .; j_call: TRBJ2-7; d_call: TRBD2; cdr3_aa: CASSLFPTSGSNEQYF; cdr3_nt: TGTGCCAGCAGTTTATTCCCGACTAGCGGGAGTAACGAGCAGTACTTC
v_call: TRBV5-4; clone_size: once; j_call: TRBJ2-1; d_call: TRBD1; cdr3_aa: CASSDRQGEQFF; cdr3_nt: TGTGCCAGCAGCGATCGACAGGGTGAGCAGTTCTTC
v_call: TRBV5-6; clone_size: .; j_call: TRBJ2-1; d_call: .; cdr3_aa: CASSGEVVSSYNEQFF; cdr3_nt: TGTGCCAGCAGCGGGGAGGTGGTTAGCTCCTACAATGAGCAGTTCTTC
v_call: TRBV7-9; clone_size: .; j_call: TRBJ1-3; d_call: TRBD1; cdr3_aa: CASSLNYRGHGNTIYF; cdr3_nt: TGTGCCAGCAGCTTAAATTACAGGGGGCATGGAAACACCATATATTTT
v_call: TRBV9; clone_size: .; j_call: TRBJ2-2; d_call: .; cdr3_aa: CASSVSASSKLGNTGELFF; cdr3_nt: TGTGCCAGCAGCGTAAGCGCTAGCAGTAAGCTGGGGAACACCGGGGAGCTGTTTTTT
v_call: TRBV4-2; clone_size: .; j_call: TRBJ1-2; d_call: .; cdr3_aa: CASTTGGEYYGYTF; cdr3_nt: TGTGCCAGCACTACGGGGGGCGAATACTATGGCTACACCTTC
v_call: TRBV7-2; clone_size: .; j_call: TRBJ1-5; d_call: .; cdr3_aa: CASSLPARPQHF; cdr3_nt: TGTGCCAGCAGCCTACCCGCCCGGCCCCAGCATTTT
v_call: TRBV30; clone_size: .; j_call: TRBJ1-1; d_call: .; cdr3_aa: CAWSVRAYTEAFF; cdr3_nt: TGTGCCTGGAGTGTACGAGCCTACACTGAAGCTTTCTTT
v_call: TRBV18; clone_size: .; j_call: TRBJ2-5; d_call: .; cdr3_aa: CASSPPVRETQYF; cdr3_nt: TGTGCCAGCTCACCACCGGTCCGGGAGACCCAGTACTTC
v_call: TRBV29-1; clone_size: .; j_call: TRBJ2-3; d_call: .; cdr3_aa: CSVIHGAGDNTQYF; cdr3_nt: TGCAGCGTCATTCACGGGGCAGGGGATAATACGCAGTATTTT
v_call: TRBV11-3; clone_size: .; j_call: TRBJ2-2; d_call: .; cdr3_aa: CASSLDRRPNTGELFF; cdr3_nt: TGTGCCAGCAGCTTGGACAGAAGACCGAACACCGGGGAGCTGTTTTTT
v_call: TRBV4-3; clone_size: .; j_call: TRBJ2-2; d_call: .; cdr3_aa: CASSRFGRGTGELFF; cdr3_nt: TGCGCCAGCAGCCGATTCGGTAGAGGGACCGGGGAGCTGTTTTTT
v_call: TRBV20-1; clone_size: .; j_call: TRBJ1-1; d_call: .; cdr3_aa: CLGGTNTEAFF; cdr3_nt: TGCTTGGGGGGGACAAACACTGAAGCTTTCTTT
v_call: TRBV29-1; clone_size: .; j_call: TRBJ2-6; d_call: .; cdr3_aa: CSVGRESGANVLTF; cdr3_nt: TGCAGCGTTGGTCGAGAATCTGGGGCCAACGTCCTGACTTTC
v_call: TRBV6-5; clone_size: .; j_call: TRBJ1-6; d_call: .; cdr3_aa: CASSYSQGDDPPLHF; cdr3_nt: TGTGCCAGCAGTTACTCGCAAGGGGATGATCCACCCCTCCACTTT
v_call: TRBV10-1; clone_size: .; j_call: TRBJ2-1; d_call: TRBD2; cdr3_aa: CASNIAGAYNEQFF; cdr3_nt: TGCGCCAGTAACATAGCGGGAGCCTACAATGAGCAGTTCTTC
v_call: TRBV6-5; clone_size: .; j_call: TRBJ1-3; d_call: TRBD1; cdr3_aa: CASRVGTATGNTIYF; cdr3_nt: TGTGCCAGCAGGGTAGGGACAGCCACGGGAAACACCATATATTTT
v_call: TRBV27; clone_size: .; j_call: TRBJ2-3; d_call: TRBD2; cdr3_aa: CASSSGGAADTQYF; cdr3_nt: TGTGCCAGCAGTTCCGGGGGGGCGGCAGATACGCAGTATTTT
v_call: TRBV9; clone_size: .; j_call: TRBJ2-3; d_call: .; cdr3_aa: CASSAVQSITDTQYF; cdr3_nt: TGTGCCAGCAGCGCCGTACAGAGTATCACAGATACGCAGTATTTT